This T cell receptor (beta chain) comes out of a study of response to subunit inactivated influenza vaccine. TCRdb passed the RT-PCR reads through MiXCR, listing each CDR3 protein once. The repertoire holds around 520,000 distinct CDR3 sequences, with approximately 24% as singletons. The ends were cut back, 3 bases at V and 3 bases at J, with 12 bases in the middle. The germline gives CDR1 KGHSH, CDR2 LQKENI. The length of the CDR3 is 14 residues. This chain joins TRBV18 and TRBJ2-7; D gene unclear. This receptor was identified in a man aged 45 to 65 who received an inactivated influenza vaccine. Sequencing was performed on CD4+ T cells sorted from PBMCs, taken more than 4 days after vaccination. In nucleotides, the CDR3 is TGTGCCAGCTCACCGGGTGAACCAATCTACGAGCAGTACTTC. This encodes CASSPGEPIYEQYF.